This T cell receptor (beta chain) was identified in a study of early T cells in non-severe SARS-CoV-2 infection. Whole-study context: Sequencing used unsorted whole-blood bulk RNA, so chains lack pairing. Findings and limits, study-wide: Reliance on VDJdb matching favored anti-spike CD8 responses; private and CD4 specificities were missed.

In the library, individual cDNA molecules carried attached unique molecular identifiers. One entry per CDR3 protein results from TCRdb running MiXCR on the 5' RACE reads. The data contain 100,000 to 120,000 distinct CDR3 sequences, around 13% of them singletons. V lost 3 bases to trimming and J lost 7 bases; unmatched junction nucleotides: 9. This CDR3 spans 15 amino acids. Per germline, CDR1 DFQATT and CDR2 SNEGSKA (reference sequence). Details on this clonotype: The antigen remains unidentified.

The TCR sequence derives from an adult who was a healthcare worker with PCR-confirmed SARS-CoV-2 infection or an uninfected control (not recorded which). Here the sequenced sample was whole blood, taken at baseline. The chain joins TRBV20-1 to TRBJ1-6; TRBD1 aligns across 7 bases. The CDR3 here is CSASRTGLGNSPLHF. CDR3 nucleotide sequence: TGCAGTGCTAGCCGGACAGGACTGGGGAATTCACCCCTCCACTTT.